The clone carrying this TCR beta chain was observed once. Clones were read by immunoSEQ multiplex PCR, and TCRdb kept only the in-frame ones, dropping some. The sample lists roughly 170,000 clones; under 90% were seen once. This sample is drawn from a study of blood T cell repertoires in COVID-19. This CDR3 region has 17 residues. Germline lookup yields CDR1 LGHDT and CDR2 YNNKEL (reference sequence). V gave up 0 bases and J gave up 1 base, with 15 bases separating them. The sample consisted of PBMCs or T cells enriched from blood (not recorded which). The sequence derives from a man aged 60 to 69 who had recovered from COVID-19. The V gene is TRBV3-1 (or the pseudogene TRBV3-2), the J gene TRBJ2-5; TRBD1 might be the D (7 bases). The CDR3 DNA follows: TGTGCCAGCAGCCAAGATTTTCGACAGGGAGGCCAAGAGACCCAGTACTTC. This sequence encodes CASSQDFRQGGQETQYF.